The source of this T cell receptor beta chain is a study of Graves' ophthalmopathy and Graves' hyperthyroidism. The wider study: The term stable hyperthyroidism indicated an absence of ophthalmopathy within 18 months of follow-up.

The CDR3 extends over 20 amino acids. Germline CDR1 reads MNHEY; CDR2 reads SVGAGI. Between the trimmed V and J ends, which lost 1 base and 0 bases, there was a span of 21 bases. Using RNA transcripts, the TCR beta CDR3 regions were amplified. After a first-round RT-PCR with HTBI primers, a second-round multiplex PCR was run. TCRdb reprocessed the multiplex PCR reads with MiXCR, giving one entry per CDR3 protein. The repertoire holds over a million distinct CDR3 sequences, with 35% to 45% as singletons. Only one count was recorded for this clonotype. This rearrangement joins TRBV6-5 to TRBJ2-2; TRBD1 is a possible D gene (7 bases). The sequenced sample was peripheral blood or thyroid tissue (not recorded which). This clonotype was sampled from an adult man with Graves' hyperthyroidism. CDR3 nucleotide sequence: TGTGCCAGCAGTTACTTAAGGGGGCGCGGAGGGAACCCGAACACCGGGGAGCTGTTTTTT. Protein sequence: CASSYLRGRGGNPNTGELFF.